The text below deals with one T cell receptor (beta chain). TCRdb analysed the RT-PCR reads with MiXCR anew, one entry per CDR3 protein. The top ten clones hold 11% of a sample with a few hundred thousand distinct CDR3 sequences, 11% of them seen once. J gave up 1 base and V 4 bases, and 3 bases lay outside the gene matches. This CDR3 has 16 residues. Germline-derived CDR1 and CDR2 are DFQATT and SNEGSKA (reference sequence). This sample was taken from a study of response to subunit inactivated influenza vaccine. The same data also contributed to another study, on T cells expressing NK-cell markers. That report notes: UMIs accompanied the 5'RACE template switching by which TCR beta cDNA was made.

V and J are TRBV20-1 and TRBJ2-5; TRBD2 aligns across 16 bases. The sequencing here drew on PBMCs from blood, taken on the day of vaccination. This clonotype was sampled from a man in his fifties or sixties who received an inactivated influenza vaccine. The CDR3 coding sequence is TGCAGTGCTATCGGGACTAGCGGGAGGGTCCAAGAGACCCAGTACTTC. Its protein is CSAIGTSGRVQETQYF.